A selection of T cell receptor beta chains follows, all from one sample in a study of T cell responses to AZD1222 COVID-19 vaccine. Repertoires were generated with immunoSEQ multiplex PCR, while TCRdb's copy carries only in-frame clones and drops some. This sample has under 150,000 clones, with 70% to 90% found just once. Specimen: peripheral blood, collected 28 days after the second AZD1222 dose. These receptors were obtained from an adult who received the AZD1222 COVID-19 vaccine. Both conserved end residues are part of each CDR3. Fields, in order: CDR3 protein, CDR3 DNA, CDR3 length, D gene, clone size, J gene, V gene. D genes are given only for firm matches. Clone size, where shown, is once, few, many, or a class for clones that have expanded.

CASNGLAGGPSYNEQFF	TGTGCCAGCAACGGACTAGCGGGGGGGCCCTCCTACAATGAGCAGTTCTTC	17	TRBD2	many	TRBJ2-1	TRBV28
CASSQDFQGATEQYF	TGTGCCAGCAGCCAAGACTTCCAGGGGGCTACCGAGCAGTACTTC	15	TRBD1	once	TRBJ2-7	TRBV3-1/TRBV3-2
CASSFWTENTEAFF	TGTGCCAGCAGCTTCTGGACGGAGAACACTGAAGCTTTCTTT	14	-	-	TRBJ1-1	TRBV13
CASSQAGTGTGELFF	TGCGCCAGCAGCCAAGCCGGGACAGGGACCGGGGAGCTGTTTTTT	15	TRBD1	-	TRBJ2-2	TRBV4-3
CASSSASYTF	TGTGCCAGCAGCTCAGCCAGCTACACCTTC	10	-	-	TRBJ1-2	TRBV9
CASSQEPPGMGTEAFF	TGTGCCAGCAGCCAAGAGCCCCCAGGGATGGGTACTGAAGCTTTCTTT	16	-	once	TRBJ1-1	TRBV4-2
CASSTRQETYEQYF	TGTGCCAGCAGCACCCGACAGGAAACCTACGAGCAGTACTTC	14	-	-	TRBJ2-7	TRBV7-8
CASSPGTGGAGAEAFF	TGTGCCAGCAGCCCCGGGACAGGGGGAGCGGGGGCTGAAGCTTTCTTT	16	TRBD1	-	TRBJ1-1	TRBV7-6
CASSQLTGSTYEQYF	TGCGCCAGCAGCCAACTTACAGGTTCCACCTACGAGCAGTACTTC	15	-	-	TRBJ2-7	TRBV5-1
CASSLGQGDLPQHF	TGTGCCAGCAGCTTAGGGCAGGGCGATCTGCCCCAGCATTTT	14	-	-	TRBJ1-5	TRBV7-9
CASSFGQGANSPLHF	TGTGCCAGCAGCTTTGGGCAGGGGGCTAATTCACCCCTCCACTTT	15	TRBD1	-	TRBJ1-6	TRBV11-3
CASSLQGPQETQYF	TGCGCCAGCAGCTTGCAGGGGCCTCAAGAGACCCAGTACTTC	14	-	-	TRBJ2-5	TRBV5-1
CASSLVQGNEKLFF	TGTGCCAGCAGCTTAGTGCAGGGGAATGAAAAACTGTTTTTT	14	-	-	TRBJ1-4	TRBV11-2
CATLDAVNTEAFF	TGTGCCACCCTTGACGCCGTGAACACTGAAGCTTTCTTT	13	-	-	TRBJ1-1	TRBV6-5
CASSTGQVNTEAFF	TGTGCCAGCAGTACTGGACAGGTGAACACTGAAGCTTTCTTT	14	TRBD1	-	TRBJ1-1	TRBV6-5
CASSPTTRVNTGELFF	TGTGCCAGCAGCCCTACTACTAGAGTGAACACCGGGGAGCTGTTTTTT	16	-	-	TRBJ2-2	TRBV3-1/TRBV3-2
CASSLTGTTKQFF	TGTGCCAGCAGTTTAACCGGGACCACCAAGCAGTTCTTC	13	-	-	TRBJ2-1	TRBV28
CASSPSSATNEKLFF	TGTGCCAGCAGCCCGAGCTCGGCAACTAATGAAAAACTGTTTTTT	15	-	-	TRBJ1-4	TRBV2
CASSASGGLYGYTF	TGTGCCAGCAGCGCCTCAGGGGGTCTTTACGGCTACACCTTC	14	TRBD1	once	TRBJ1-2	TRBV9
CASSVLQNTEAFF	TGTGCCAGCAGCGTATTACAGAACACTGAAGCTTTCTTT	13	-	-	TRBJ1-1	TRBV9
CASSVTGLSSSYNEQFF	TGTGCCAGCAGTGTGACGGGACTCTCGAGCTCCTACAATGAGCAGTTCTTC	17	-	few	TRBJ2-1	TRBV6-1
CATDSGTGLVGVNEQFF	TGTGCCACCGATTCCGGGACAGGGCTTGTGGGCGTTAATGAGCAGTTCTTC	17	TRBD1	-	TRBJ2-1	TRBV10-3
CASSIGFSGGLDNSPLHF	TGTGCCAGTAGTATTGGATTTTCAGGGGGCCTTGATAATTCACCCCTCCACTTT	18	TRBD1	-	TRBJ1-6	TRBV19
CASSESGDLTDTQYF	TGTGCCAGCAGTGAATCAGGGGACCTCACAGATACGCAGTATTTT	15	-	-	TRBJ2-3	TRBV2
CASRGQERAGNTIYF	TGTGCCAGCAGAGGACAGGAGAGGGCTGGAAACACCATATATTTT	15	TRBD1	once	TRBJ1-3	TRBV6-5
CAISESEGNSPLHF	TGTGCCATCAGTGAGTCGGAAGGGAACTCACCCCTCCACTTT	14	-	-	TRBJ1-6	TRBV10-3
CASSQELREPLLGRGNEQFF	TGTGCCAGCAGCCAAGAGTTGAGAGAACCCTTGCTTGGGAGGGGCAATGAGCAGTTCTTC	20	TRBD2	-	TRBJ2-1	TRBV4-2
CASSPDGGGGTSYNEQFF	TGTGCCAGCAGCCCCGATGGGGGCGGGGGGACCTCCTACAATGAGCAGTTCTTC	18	TRBD2	-	TRBJ2-1	TRBV4-2
CASSPTGTAGYEQYF	TGTGCCAGCAGCCCTACCGGGACAGCGGGCTACGAGCAGTACTTC	15	-	-	TRBJ2-7	TRBV28